This passage covers 15 T cell receptor beta chains from one sample sequenced in a study of T cells in Graves' hyperthyroidism and ophthalmopathy. It was RNA transcripts that yielded the amplified TCR beta CDR3 regions. TCR CDR3 regions were first amplified by RT-PCR with HTBI primers. In TCRdb, the multiplex PCR reads were re-called with MiXCR into one record per CDR3 protein. The table has about 500,000 distinct CDR3 sequences, approximately 48% seen once. The sample taken for sequencing was peripheral blood or thyroid tissue (not recorded which). Every receptor here comes from an adult woman with Graves' disease, either hyperthyroidism or ophthalmopathy (not recorded which).

This clonotype was counted at least ten times. The rearrangement joins TRBV5-4 to TRBJ1-1; D is uncertain. The CDR3 totals 14 residues. V was trimmed by 4 bases and J by 8 bases, leaving 18 bases between them. CDR1 SGHNT and CDR2 YYREEE come from the germline V gene (reference sequence). CDR3 DNA sequence: TGTGCCAGCAGCCTGACGGGCGGCGGCGGGGAAGCTTTCTTT. Its protein product is CASSLTGGGGEAFF.

The chain joins TRBV15 to TRBJ2-5; D tentatively fits TRBD1 or TRBD2 (6 bases each). The V gene lost 2 bases and the J gene lost 5 bases, with 15 bases spanning the gap. The CDR3 sequence is 15 residues long. Looked up from germline, CDR1 is LNHNV and CDR2 is YYDKDF (reference sequence). The CDR3 protein is CATSRLGGGGETQYF. The DNA for the CDR3 is TGTGCCACCAGCAGATTAGGGGGAGGAGGGGAGACCCAGTACTTC.

The chain combines TRBV9 with TRBJ2-5; D ambiguous. With 7 bases removed from V and 8 bases from J, the gap between germline ends came to 18 bases. There are 13 residues in the CDR3. Germline CDR1 reads SGDLS; CDR2 reads YYNGEE. CDR3 loop: CASAPRRESTQYF. The CDR3 DNA reads TGTGCCAGCGCACCCCGGCGTGAGTCAACCCAGTACTTC.

This clonotype was observed many times. The genes are TRBV24-1 and TRBJ2-5; D may be TRBD1 or TRBD2 (7 bases each). Germline V gene data show CDR1 as KGHDR and CDR2 as SFDVKD. The length of the CDR3 is 13 residues. The V end was cut by 10 bases, the J end by 3 bases, with 14 bases between. The CDR3 loop reads CATSSGGEETQYF. The CDR3 region has the DNA TGTGCCACTTCGTCAGGGGGGGAAGAGACCCAGTACTTC.

This clonotype came up many times. This chain uses TRBV12-3 or TRBV12-4 with TRBJ1-6, with D maybe TRBD1 (5 bases). V was trimmed by 4 bases and J by 9 bases, leaving 16 bases between them. The CDR3 has 15 residues. The CDR3 sequence is CASSSRTSPLSPLHF. The CDR3 DNA is TGTGCCAGCAGTTCCCGGACATCACCCCTTTCACCCCTCCACTTT.

The chain's CDR3 is CASSVAAQDTQYF. For the CDR3, the DNA is TGTGCCAGCAGCGTAGCAGCCCAAGATACGCAGTATTTT. This chain links TRBV9 with TRBJ2-3; D gene unclear. Trimming stripped 0 bases from V and 5 bases from J, with 7 bases between. This CDR3 contains 13 residues. The germline gives CDR1 SGDLS, CDR2 YYNGEE.

The gene calls are TRBV5-1 and TRBJ1-1; D is possibly TRBD1 (5 bases). The CDR3 is made up of 13 amino acids. Germline-derived CDR1 and CDR2 are SGHRS and YFSETQ. V gave up 0 bases and J gave up 6 bases, with 9 bases separating them. In DNA, the CDR3 is TGCGCCAGCAGCTTGGGGGGCGAGGCTGAAGCTTTCTTT. It encodes CASSLGGEAEAFF.

This clonotype was observed at least ten times. CDR3 in amino acids: CASSLNFIGANVLTF. CDR3 in DNA: TGCGCCAGCAGCTTGAACTTCATTGGGGCCAACGTCCTGACTTTC. The chain combines TRBV5-1 with TRBJ2-6; D not certain. V shed 1 base and J shed 3 bases, with 8 bases lying between them. This CDR3 spans 15 amino acids. Germline values: CDR1 SGHRS, CDR2 YFSETQ. Drawing the rest from reference TRBV5-1 and TRBJ2-6, the complete variable domain is KAGVTQTPRYLIKTRGQQVTLSCSPISGHRSVSWYQQTPGQGLQFLFEYFSETQRNKGNFPGRFSGRQFSNSRSEMNVSTLELGDSALYLCASSLNFIGANVLTFGAGSRLTVL.

This clonotype has at least ten counts. The genes are TRBV29-1 and TRBJ1-4; D is unresolved. CDR1 is SQVTM and CDR2 is ANQGSEA in the germline V gene. The CDR3 is 15 residues long. Trimming took 4 bases from V and 8 from J, leaving 20 bases between them. CDR3 nucleotide sequence: TGCAGCGTTGGTTTCGCTAAGGGTTCTGTGGAAAAACTGTTTTTT. Protein sequence: CSVGFAKGSVEKLFF.

As to this clonotype: This may be a read error: a much more frequent sequence differs by one nucleotide. This rearrangement joins TRBV6-2 or TRBV6-3 to TRBJ1-4; D gene unclear. Germline V gene lookup returns CDR1 MNHEY and CDR2 SVGEGT. This CDR3 comprises 11 residues. The CDR3 nucleotides read TGTACCAGCAGTTACGGTGAAAAACTGTTTTTT. It codes for CTSSYGEKLFF.

As to this clonotype: Germline and junction disagree at one end, which may indicate a read error. This sequence joins TRBV28 and TRBJ2-5; TRBD1 is a possible D gene (6 bases). The germline CDR1 and CDR2 sequences are MDHEN and SYDVKM. This CDR3 is 15 amino acids long. CDR3 amino acids: CASWPLARGQETQCF. CDR3 nucleotide sequence: TGTGCCAGCTGGCCGCTAGCTAGGGGACAAGAGACCCAGTGCTTC.

This clonotype was seen ten or more times. V and J are TRBV20-1 and TRBJ2-7; D is undetermined. With 6 bases removed from V and 6 bases from J, the gap between germline ends came to 15 bases. CDR1 and CDR2 from the germline V gene are DFQATT and SNEGSKA (reference sequence). This CDR3 has 12 residues. CDR3 sequence (DNA): TGCAGTGCGAGTCCTCCTAGGTCCGAGCAGTACTTC. It specifies CSASPPRSEQYF.

This clonotype was recorded many times. The CDR3 region is CASSQTTGTGELFF. In DNA, the CDR3 is TGCGCCAGCAGCCAAACGACGGGGACCGGGGAGCTGTTTTTT. This chain joins TRBV5-1 and TRBJ2-2; D might be TRBD2 (5 bases). V lost 4 bases to trimming and J lost 5 bases, with 12 bases between them. The CDR3 extends over 14 amino acids. The germline CDR1 and CDR2 sequences are SGHRS and YFSETQ.

The chain uses TRBV29-1 and TRBJ2-5; 11 bases are a match to TRBD2. Germline assignment: CDR1 SQVTM and CDR2 ANQGSEA. This CDR3 is built from 14 residues. J lost 3 bases, V lost 1 base, and 1 base had no gene match. CDR3 in amino acids: CSVEGGLAEETQYF. CDR3 bases: TGCAGCGTTGAAGGGGGACTAGCGGAAGAGACCCAGTACTTC.

Concerning this clonotype itself: One end of the junction does not line up with germline, which may come from a read error. The chain employs TRBV6-5 and TRBJ2-7; D gene unclear. The CDR3 consists of 12 residues. Germline CDR1 MNHEY, CDR2 SVGAGI. This CDR3 is CASSYQRLTPHF. In nucleotides, the CDR3 is TGTGCCAGCAGTTACCAGCGTCTCACCCCACACTTC.